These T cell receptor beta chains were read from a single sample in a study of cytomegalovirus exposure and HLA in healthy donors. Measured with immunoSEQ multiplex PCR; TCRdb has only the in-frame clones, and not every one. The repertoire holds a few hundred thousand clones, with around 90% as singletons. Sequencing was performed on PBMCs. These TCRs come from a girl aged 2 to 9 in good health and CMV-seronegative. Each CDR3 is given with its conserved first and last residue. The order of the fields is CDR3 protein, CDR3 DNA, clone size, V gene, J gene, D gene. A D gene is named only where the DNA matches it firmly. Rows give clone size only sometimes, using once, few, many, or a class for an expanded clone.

cdr3_aa: CASSSGPWEEKLFF; cdr3_nt: TGCGCCAGCAGCTCCGGACCCTGGGAGGAAAAACTGTTTTTT; clone_size: .; v_call: TRBV5-1; j_call: TRBJ1-4; d_call: .
cdr3_aa: CASSPTGSGYTF; cdr3_nt: TGTGCCAGCTCACCAACAGGGTCCGGCTACACCTTC; clone_size: .; v_call: TRBV18; j_call: TRBJ1-2; d_call: .
cdr3_aa: CASSAVGGGPQHF; cdr3_nt: TGTGCCAGTAGTGCGGTCGGGGGGGGCCCCCAGCATTTT; clone_size: .; v_call: TRBV19; j_call: TRBJ1-5; d_call: .
cdr3_aa: CASTIVGGEAEQFF; cdr3_nt: TGCGCCAGCACTATTGTGGGGGGGGAGGCAGAGCAGTTCTTC; clone_size: .; v_call: TRBV5-1; j_call: TRBJ2-1; d_call: TRBD2
cdr3_aa: CASSSGGAYTEAFF; cdr3_nt: TGTGCCAGCAGCAGCGGGGGTGCTTACACTGAAGCTTTCTTT; clone_size: .; v_call: TRBV13; j_call: TRBJ1-1; d_call: .
cdr3_aa: CASSSDRGPLGTIYF; cdr3_nt: TGTGCCAGCAGCTCCGACAGGGGTCCCCTGGGCACCATATATTTT; clone_size: few; v_call: TRBV7-9; j_call: TRBJ1-3; d_call: TRBD1
cdr3_aa: CAWRHTGGTEAFF; cdr3_nt: TGTGCCTGGAGGCATACAGGGGGGACTGAAGCTTTCTTT; clone_size: .; v_call: TRBV30; j_call: TRBJ1-1; d_call: TRBD1
cdr3_aa: CARSLWYKSGGSSYNEQFF; cdr3_nt: TGTGCCAGAAGCTTATGGTACAAGAGCGGGGGGAGCTCCTACAATGAGCAGTTCTTC; clone_size: .; v_call: TRBV7-5; j_call: TRBJ2-1; d_call: .
cdr3_aa: CASRLAGVLETQYF; cdr3_nt: TGCGCCAGCAGACTAGCGGGAGTATTAGAGACCCAGTACTTC; clone_size: .; v_call: TRBV5-1; j_call: TRBJ2-5; d_call: TRBD2
cdr3_aa: CASTQNQGLNTEAFF; cdr3_nt: TGTGCCAGCACACAAAATCAGGGATTGAACACTGAAGCTTTCTTT; clone_size: .; v_call: TRBV6-1; j_call: TRBJ1-1; d_call: .
cdr3_aa: CASSPLAGAYEQYF; cdr3_nt: TGTGCCAGCAGCCCCCTAGCGGGGGCCTACGAGCAGTACTTC; clone_size: .; v_call: TRBV9; j_call: TRBJ2-7; d_call: TRBD2
cdr3_aa: CASSLGQGGTGELFF; cdr3_nt: TGTGCCAGCAGCTTAGGTCAGGGAGGCACCGGGGAGCTGTTTTTT; clone_size: .; v_call: TRBV7-6; j_call: TRBJ2-2; d_call: .
cdr3_aa: CASSPLAGEAFF; cdr3_nt: TGCGCCAGCAGCCCGCTGGCGGGAGAAGCTTTCTTT; clone_size: .; v_call: TRBV4-1; j_call: TRBJ1-1; d_call: .
cdr3_aa: CASSSRTDQETQYF; cdr3_nt: TGTGCCAGCAGCAGTCGGACAGACCAAGAGACCCAGTACTTC; clone_size: .; v_call: TRBV5-5; j_call: TRBJ2-5; d_call: .
cdr3_aa: CAWSRAWGPPGQHF; cdr3_nt: TGTGCCTGGAGTCGCGCTTGGGGCCCTCCTGGTCAGCATTTT; clone_size: .; v_call: TRBV30; j_call: TRBJ1-5; d_call: .
cdr3_aa: CASSQGQGLYNEQFF; cdr3_nt: TGTGCCAGCAGTCAAGGACAGGGACTCTACAATGAGCAGTTCTTC; clone_size: .; v_call: TRBV6-6; j_call: TRBJ2-1; d_call: TRBD1
cdr3_aa: CASSSVAGEVNGANVLTF; cdr3_nt: TGTGCCAGCAGCTCGGTAGCGGGAGAAGTGAATGGGGCCAACGTCCTGACTTTC; clone_size: .; v_call: TRBV13; j_call: TRBJ2-6; d_call: TRBD2
cdr3_aa: CASSPGGAENYGYTF; cdr3_nt: TGTGCCAGCAGCCCTGGGGGGGCGGAAAACTATGGCTACACCTTC; clone_size: .; v_call: TRBV5-4; j_call: TRBJ1-2; d_call: .
cdr3_aa: CASTPRGSTDTQYF; cdr3_nt: TGTGCCAGCACTCCGCGCGGAAGCACAGATACGCAGTATTTT; clone_size: once; v_call: TRBV7-9; j_call: TRBJ2-3; d_call: .
cdr3_aa: CASRTHANTGELFF; cdr3_nt: TGTGCCAGTAGAACCCACGCGAACACCGGGGAGCTGTTTTTT; clone_size: .; v_call: TRBV28; j_call: TRBJ2-2; d_call: .
cdr3_aa: CSSSLFSGEQYF; cdr3_nt: TGTTCCAGCAGCTTATTTTCGGGCGAGCAGTACTTC; clone_size: .; v_call: TRBV7-9; j_call: TRBJ2-7; d_call: .
cdr3_aa: CAISKQGAQANHYF; cdr3_nt: TGTGCCATCAGTAAACAGGGGGCGCAGGCGAATCATTACTTC; clone_size: once; v_call: TRBV10-3; j_call: TRBJ2-7; d_call: TRBD1